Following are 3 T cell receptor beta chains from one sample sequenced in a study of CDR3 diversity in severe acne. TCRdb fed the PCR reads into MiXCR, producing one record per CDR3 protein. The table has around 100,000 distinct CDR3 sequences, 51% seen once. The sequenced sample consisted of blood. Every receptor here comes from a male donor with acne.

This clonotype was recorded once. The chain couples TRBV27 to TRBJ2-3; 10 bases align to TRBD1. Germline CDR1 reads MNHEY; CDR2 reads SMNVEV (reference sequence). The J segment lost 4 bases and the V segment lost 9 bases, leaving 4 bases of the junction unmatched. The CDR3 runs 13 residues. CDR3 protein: CASRGQGADTQYF. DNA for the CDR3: TGTGCCAGTAGAGGACAGGGGGCAGATACGCAGTATTTT.

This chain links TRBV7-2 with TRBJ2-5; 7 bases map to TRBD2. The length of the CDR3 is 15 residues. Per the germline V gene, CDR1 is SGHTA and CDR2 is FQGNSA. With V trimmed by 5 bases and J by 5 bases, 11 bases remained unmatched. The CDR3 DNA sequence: TGTGCCAGCAGCCCCCGGACTAGTCAAGGGGAGACCCAGTACTTC. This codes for CASSPRTSQGETQYF.

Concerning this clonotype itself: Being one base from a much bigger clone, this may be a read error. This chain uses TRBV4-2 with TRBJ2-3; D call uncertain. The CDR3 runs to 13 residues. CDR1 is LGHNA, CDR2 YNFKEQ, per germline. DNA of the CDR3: TGTGCCAGCAGCCAAGACCTCACAGATGCGCAGTATTTT. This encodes CASSQDLTDAQYF.